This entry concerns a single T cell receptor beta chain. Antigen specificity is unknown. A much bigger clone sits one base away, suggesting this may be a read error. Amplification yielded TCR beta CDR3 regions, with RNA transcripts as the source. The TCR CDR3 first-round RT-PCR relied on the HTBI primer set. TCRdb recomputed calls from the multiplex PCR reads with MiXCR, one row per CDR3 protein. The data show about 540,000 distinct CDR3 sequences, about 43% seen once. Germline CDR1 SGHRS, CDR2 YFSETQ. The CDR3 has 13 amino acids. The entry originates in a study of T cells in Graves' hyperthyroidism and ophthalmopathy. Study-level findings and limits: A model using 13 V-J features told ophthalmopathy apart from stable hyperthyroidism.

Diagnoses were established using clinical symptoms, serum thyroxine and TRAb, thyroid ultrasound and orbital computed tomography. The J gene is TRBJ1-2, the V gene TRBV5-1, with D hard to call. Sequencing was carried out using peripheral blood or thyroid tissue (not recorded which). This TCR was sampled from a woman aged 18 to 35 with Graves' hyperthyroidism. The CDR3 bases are TGCGCCAGCAGCCCGACAACGACGTATGCCTACACCTTC. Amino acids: CASSPTTTYAYTF.